This T cell receptor beta chain was sequenced during a study of Graves' ophthalmopathy and Graves' hyperthyroidism. Transcripts of RNA were the source for amplifying TCR beta CDR3 regions. Second-round multiplex PCR followed a first-round RT-PCR using HTBI primers. Each CDR3 protein gets one entry after TCRdb re-called the multiplex PCR reads with MiXCR. The sample has approximately 700,000 distinct CDR3 sequences; 40% are singletons. Uncontrolled infections, pregnancy, lactation or other autoimmune diseases led to patient exclusion. The diagnosis was founded upon clinical symptoms, serum thyroxine, TRAb, thyroid ultrasound and orbital computed tomography. In this sample, this clonotype turned up many times. This CDR3 has 15 residues. Between the trimmed V and J ends, which lost 4 bases and 4 bases, there was a span of 13 bases. Germline CDR1 is KGHDR and CDR2 is SFDVKD.

The V call is TRBV24-1, the J call TRBJ1-5; D is possibly TRBD1 (5 bases). The sequence came from an adult man with Graves' ophthalmopathy. The sample comprised peripheral blood. The CDR3 DNA sequence: TGTGCCACCAGTGACCCAGGGAATCCTAATCAGCCCCAGCATTTT. This codes for CATSDPGNPNQPQHF.